The T cell receptor (beta chain) under discussion was sequenced for a study of kidney transplant recipient with SARS-CoV-2 infection. CDR3 size: 15 residues. The germline V and J ends were trimmed by 4 bases and 0 bases, with 11 bases remaining between them. Germline V lookup: CDR1 SGHRS, CDR2 YFSETQ. A single record per CDR3 protein comes from TCRdb applying MiXCR to the reads. The sample consists of 250,000 or so distinct CDR3 sequences, about 30% of them appearing once. The origin of this receptor is a male patient aged 30 to 40 who had COVID-19 and was a kidney transplant recipient. Some T cells may possibly be graft donor cells. The source material was a blood sample, sampled at baseline and between days 110 and 120 from a kidney transplant recipient. The chain is built from TRBV5-1 and TRBJ2-1; perhaps D is TRBD1 or TRBD2 (5 bases each). The DNA for the CDR3 is TGCGCCAGCAGCGTTGGGGGTTTCTCCTACAATGAGCAGTTCTTC. It translates to CASSVGGFSYNEQFF.